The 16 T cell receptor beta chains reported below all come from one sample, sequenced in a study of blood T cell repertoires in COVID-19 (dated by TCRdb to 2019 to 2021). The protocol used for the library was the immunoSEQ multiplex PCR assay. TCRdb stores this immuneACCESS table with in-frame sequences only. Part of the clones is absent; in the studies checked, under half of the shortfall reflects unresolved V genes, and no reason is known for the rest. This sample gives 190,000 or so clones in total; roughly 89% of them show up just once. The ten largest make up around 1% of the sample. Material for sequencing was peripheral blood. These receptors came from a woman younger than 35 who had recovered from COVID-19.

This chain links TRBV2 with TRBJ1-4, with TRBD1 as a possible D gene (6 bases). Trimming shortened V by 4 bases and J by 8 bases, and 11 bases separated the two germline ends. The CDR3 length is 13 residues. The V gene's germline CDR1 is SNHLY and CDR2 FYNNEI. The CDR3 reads CASSGSGEEKLFF. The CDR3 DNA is TGTGCCAGCAGTGGTTCAGGGGAGGAAAAACTGTTTTTT.

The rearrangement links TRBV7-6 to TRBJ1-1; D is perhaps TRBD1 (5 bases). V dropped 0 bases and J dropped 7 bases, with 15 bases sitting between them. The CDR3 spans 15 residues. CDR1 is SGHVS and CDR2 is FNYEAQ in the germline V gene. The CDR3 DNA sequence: TGTGCCAGCAGCTTAGCGCCAAGGGGCCGAGGTGAAGCTTTCTTT. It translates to CASSLAPRGRGEAFF. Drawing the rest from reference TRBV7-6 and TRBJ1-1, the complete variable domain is GAGVSQSPRYKVTKRGQDVALRCDPISGHVSLYWYRQALGQGPEFLTYFNYEAQQDKSGLPNDRFSAERPEGSISTLTIQRTEQRDSAMYRCASSLAPRGRGEAFFGQGTRLTVV.

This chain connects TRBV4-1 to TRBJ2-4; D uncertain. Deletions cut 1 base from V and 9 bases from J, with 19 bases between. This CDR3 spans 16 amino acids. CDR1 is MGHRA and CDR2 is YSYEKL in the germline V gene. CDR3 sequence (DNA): TGCGCCAGCAGCCAAGCCCCCAGGAAGTTTTTTGGCATTCAGTACTTC. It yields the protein CASSQAPRKFFGIQYF.

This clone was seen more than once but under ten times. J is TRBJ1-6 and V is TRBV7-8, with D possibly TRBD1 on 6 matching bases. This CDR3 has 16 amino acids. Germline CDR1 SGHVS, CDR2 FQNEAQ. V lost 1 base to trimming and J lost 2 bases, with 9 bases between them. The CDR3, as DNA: TGTGCCAGCAGCTTAGAACCAGGGGCCTATAATTCACCCCTCCACTTT. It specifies CASSLEPGAYNSPLHF.

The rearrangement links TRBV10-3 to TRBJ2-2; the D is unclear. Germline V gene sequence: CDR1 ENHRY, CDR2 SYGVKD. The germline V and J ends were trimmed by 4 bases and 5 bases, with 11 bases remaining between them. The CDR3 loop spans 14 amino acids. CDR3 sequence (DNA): TGTGCCATCAGTGTTGTCCAAGAGACCGGGGAGCTGTTTTTT. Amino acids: CAISVVQETGELFF.

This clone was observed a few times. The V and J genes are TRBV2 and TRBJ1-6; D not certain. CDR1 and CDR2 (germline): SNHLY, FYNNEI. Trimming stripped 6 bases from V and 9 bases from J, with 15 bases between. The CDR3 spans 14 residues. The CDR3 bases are TGTGCCAGCAGGACACCCAAGGAAACTTCACCCCTCCACTTT. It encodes CASRTPKETSPLHF.

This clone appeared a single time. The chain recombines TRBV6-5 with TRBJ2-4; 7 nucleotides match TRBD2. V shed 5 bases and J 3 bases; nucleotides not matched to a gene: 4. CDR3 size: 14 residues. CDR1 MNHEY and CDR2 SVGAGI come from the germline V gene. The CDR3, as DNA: TGTGCCAGCAGTCGACTAGCAGACAAAAACATTCAGTACTTC. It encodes CASSRLADKNIQYF.

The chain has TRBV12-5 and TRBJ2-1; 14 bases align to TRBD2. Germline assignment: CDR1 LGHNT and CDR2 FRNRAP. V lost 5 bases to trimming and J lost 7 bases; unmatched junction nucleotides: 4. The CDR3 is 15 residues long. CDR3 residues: CASGLGLAGGNEQFF. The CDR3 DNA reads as TGTGCTAGTGGTCTAGGACTAGCGGGAGGTAATGAGCAGTTCTTC.

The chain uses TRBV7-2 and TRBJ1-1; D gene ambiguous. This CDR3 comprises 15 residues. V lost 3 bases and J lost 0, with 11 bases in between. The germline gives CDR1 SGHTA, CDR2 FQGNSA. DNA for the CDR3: TGTGCCAGCAGCTTTGATTCTGGCATGAACACTGAAGCTTTCTTT. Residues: CASSFDSGMNTEAFF.

CDR3 DNA: TGTGCCAGCAGCGCCCAATACTCAGGGGGTAGTGGCTACACCTTC. It specifies CASSAQYSGGSGYTF. The chain employs TRBV9 and TRBJ1-2; 7 bases map to TRBD1. Trimming at V came to 3 bases and at J to 7 bases, leaving 12 bases not matched to a gene. The germline gives CDR1 SGDLS, CDR2 YYNGEE. The CDR3 spans 15 residues.

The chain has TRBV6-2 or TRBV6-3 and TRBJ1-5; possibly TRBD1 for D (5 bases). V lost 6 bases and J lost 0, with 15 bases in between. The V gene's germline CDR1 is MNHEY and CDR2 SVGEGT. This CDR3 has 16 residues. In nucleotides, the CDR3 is TGTGCCAGCAGCCACGGAGGGGTCTATAGCAATCAGCCCCAGCATTTT. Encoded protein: CASSHGGVYSNQPQHF.

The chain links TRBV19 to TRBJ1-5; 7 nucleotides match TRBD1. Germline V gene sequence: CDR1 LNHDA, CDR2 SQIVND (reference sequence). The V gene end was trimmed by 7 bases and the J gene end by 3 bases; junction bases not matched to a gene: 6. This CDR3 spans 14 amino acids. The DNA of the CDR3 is TGTGCCAGTACGCAGACAGGGTCCAATCAGCCCCAGCATTTT. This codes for CASTQTGSNQPQHF.

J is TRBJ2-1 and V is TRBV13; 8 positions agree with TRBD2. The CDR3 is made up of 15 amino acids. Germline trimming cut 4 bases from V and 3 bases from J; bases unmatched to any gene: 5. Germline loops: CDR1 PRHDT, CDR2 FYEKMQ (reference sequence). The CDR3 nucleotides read TGTGCCAGCAGCTCGCGGGGGGACGGCTACAATGAGCAGTTCTTC. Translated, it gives CASSSRGDGYNEQFF. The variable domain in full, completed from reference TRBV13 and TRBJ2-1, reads AAGVIQSPRHLIKEKRETATLKCYPIPRHDTVYWYQQGPGQDPQFLISFYEKMQSDKGSIPDRFSAQQFSDYHSELNMSSLELGDSALYFCASSSRGDGYNEQFFGPGTRLTVL.

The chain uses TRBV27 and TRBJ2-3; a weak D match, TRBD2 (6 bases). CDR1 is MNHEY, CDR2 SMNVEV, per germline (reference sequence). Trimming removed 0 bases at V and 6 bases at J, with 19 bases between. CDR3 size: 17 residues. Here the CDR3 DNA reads TGTGCCAGCAGTTTATCTGGTCTAGCGAACAAGGGCGATACGCAGTATTTT. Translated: CASSLSGLANKGDTQYF.

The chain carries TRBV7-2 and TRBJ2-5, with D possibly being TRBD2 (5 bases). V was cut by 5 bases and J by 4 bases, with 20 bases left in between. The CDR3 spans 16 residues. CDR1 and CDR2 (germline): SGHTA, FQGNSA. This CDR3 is CASSPQRTGTGETQYF. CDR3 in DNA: TGTGCCAGCAGCCCCCAGAGGACGGGAACGGGAGAGACCCAGTACTTC.

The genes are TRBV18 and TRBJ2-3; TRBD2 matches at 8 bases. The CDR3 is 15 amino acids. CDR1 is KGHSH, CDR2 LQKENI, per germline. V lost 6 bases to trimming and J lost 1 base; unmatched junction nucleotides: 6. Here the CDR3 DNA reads TGTGCCAGCTCCCTCTCTAGCGGGCGCACAGATACGCAGTATTTT. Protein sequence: CASSLSSGRTDTQYF.